One sample yielded the 31 T cell receptor beta chains listed below, sequenced in a study of cytomegalovirus exposure and HLA in healthy donors. Sequenced by immunoSEQ multiplex PCR; TCRdb stores in-frame clones only, minus some. The data contain tens of thousands of clones, roughly nine tenths of them seen just once; the ten biggest clones take up about 3%. Sequencing input: PBMCs. Receptors were obtained from a man younger than 35 in good health and CMV-seronegative.

The V gene is TRBV7-2, the J gene TRBJ2-7; weak D call: TRBD1 (6 bases). Trimming took off 5 bases at V and 5 bases at J, with 13 bases between the two ends. CDR3 length equals 13 residues. Germline V lookup: CDR1 SGHTA, CDR2 FQGNSA. CDR3 in amino acids: CASSPRTDHEQYF. The CDR3 region has the DNA TGTGCCAGCAGCCCAAGGACAGATCACGAGCAGTACTTC.

The chain has TRBV5-1 and TRBJ1-3; no reliable D call. Trimming pared 0 bases from V and 4 bases from J, leaving 14 bases between. The CDR3 is 16 residues long. Per the germline V gene, CDR1 is SGHRS and CDR2 is YFSETQ. CDR3 protein: CASSLAPPKAGNTIYF. DNA for the CDR3: TGCGCCAGCAGCTTGGCCCCCCCCAAAGCAGGAAACACCATATATTTT.

The rearrangement uses TRBV10-3 and TRBJ2-7, with 9 bases that match TRBD1. Germline CDR1 ENHRY, CDR2 SYGVKD. CDR3 length: 15 amino acids. The V segment lost 6 bases and the J segment 3 bases; nucleotides outside the gene matches: 9. CDR3 in amino acids: CAISLNRGRIYEQYF. CDR3 DNA: TGTGCCATCAGCCTGAACAGGGGGCGGATCTACGAGCAGTACTTC.

The chain links TRBV10-3 to TRBJ2-7, with TRBD1 matching over 8 bases. The V segment lost 0 bases and the J segment 4 bases; nucleotides outside the gene matches: 11. The germline V gene has CDR1 ENHRY and CDR2 SYGVKD. This CDR3 contains 17 residues. In DNA, the CDR3 is TGTGCCATCAGTGAGTCCCCGGGACAGGTGATCGGATACGAGCAGTACTTC. It translates to CAISESPGQVIGYEQYF.

The gene calls are TRBV28 and TRBJ2-1; 9 bases fit TRBD1. This CDR3 has 12 amino acids. Germline-derived CDR1 and CDR2 are MDHEN and SYDVKM. Trimming removed 5 bases from V and 14 bases from J; junction bases left unmatched: 7. CDR3 sequence: CASSTPGTGKFF. DNA of the CDR3: TGTGCCAGCAGTACCCCCGGGACAGGGAAGTTCTTC. Full variable domain (missing parts from reference TRBV28 and TRBJ2-1): DVKVTQSSRYLVKRTGEKVFLECVQDMDHENMFWYRQDPGLGLRLIYFSYDVKMKEKGDIPEGYSVSREKKERFSLILESASTNQTSMYLCASSTPGTGKFFGPGTRLTVL.

The gene calls are TRBV19 and TRBJ2-7, with 9 bases aligning to TRBD1. Looked up from germline, CDR1 is LNHDA and CDR2 is SQIVND (reference sequence). With 2 bases clipped from V and 6 bases from J, the junction kept 8 bases outside the gene matches. CDR3 length: 15 residues. The CDR3 sequence: CASSIFVTGGSEQYF. In nucleotides, the CDR3 is TGTGCCAGTAGTATATTCGTGACAGGGGGGAGCGAGCAGTACTTC.

The V gene is TRBV5-1, the J gene TRBJ2-3, with TRBD2 as a possible D gene (5 bases). The V end was cut by 1 base, the J end by 6 bases, with 9 bases between. The CDR3 sequence is 13 residues long. Germline V lookup: CDR1 SGHRS, CDR2 YFSETQ. DNA of the CDR3: TGCGCCAGCAGCTTGATCGGGGAGGATACGCAGTATTTT. Its protein product is CASSLIGEDTQYF. The entire variable domain, with the rest obtained from reference TRBV5-1 and TRBJ2-3, is as follows: KAGVTQTPRYLIKTRGQQVTLSCSPISGHRSVSWYQQTPGQGLQFLFEYFSETQRNKGNFPGRFSGRQFSNSRSEMNVSTLELGDSALYLCASSLIGEDTQYFGPGTRLTVL.

The rearrangement uses TRBV27 and TRBJ1-4, with TRBD1 matching over 10 bases. From germline, CDR1 is MNHEY and CDR2 SMNVEV (reference sequence). The CDR3 spans 15 residues. Trimming at V came to 5 bases and at J to 8 bases, leaving 8 bases not matched to a gene. The CDR3 DNA sequence: TGTGCCAGCAGTCCCCGGGACAGGGGAAAAGAAAAACTGTTTTTT. Translated: CASSPRDRGKEKLFF.

The gene calls are TRBV19 and TRBJ2-1, with a weak D call TRBD2 (7 bases). Trimming took 8 bases from V and 9 from J, leaving 20 bases between them. The germline V gene has CDR1 LNHDA and CDR2 SQIVND (reference sequence). CDR3 length equals 14 residues. CDR3 DNA sequence: TGTGCCAGTCACTTCGGACAGCCGGGGGGTGAGCAGTTCTTC. Amino acid sequence: CASHFGQPGGEQFF.

The chain joins TRBV7-8 to TRBJ2-7, with 7 bases that match TRBD1. Germline CDR1 is SGHVS and CDR2 is FQNEAQ. CDR3 size: 12 residues. V was pared by 5 bases and J by 4 bases, with 2 bases of the junction left unmatched. The CDR3 region has the DNA TGTGCCAGCAGCAAGGACAGGTACGAGCAGTACTTC. It yields the protein CASSKDRYEQYF.

This chain links TRBV7-6 with TRBJ2-1, with D unclear. V was clipped by 1 base and J by 5 bases, with 6 bases between them. The CDR3 length is 13 residues. Germline lookup yields CDR1 SGHVS and CDR2 FNYEAQ. The CDR3 DNA sequence: TGTGCCAGCAGCTTAGGCCTAAACAATGAGCAGTTCTTC. Translation: CASSLGLNNEQFF.

This clone was seen a single time. The CDR3 loop reads CASSSAVGPGAEAFF. The CDR3 bases are TGCGCCAGCAGCTCTGCGGTCGGTCCGGGGGCTGAAGCTTTCTTT. V gene TRBV5-1 combines with J gene TRBJ1-1; maybe TRBD1 (5 bases). Trimming left V 3 bases short and J 6 bases short, with 18 bases between. Germline lookup yields CDR1 SGHRS and CDR2 YFSETQ. The CDR3 is made up of 15 amino acids.

The chain links TRBV16 to TRBJ1-4; D is unclear. V shed 4 bases and J shed 3 bases, with 9 bases lying between them. Per the germline V gene, CDR1 is KGHSY and CDR2 is FQNENV. This CDR3 is 14 amino acids long. The CDR3 region is CASSPSAPNEKLFF. DNA of the CDR3: TGTGCCAGCAGCCCGAGTGCGCCTAATGAAAAACTGTTTTTT. Full variable domain (outside the CDR3, taken from reference TRBV16 and TRBJ1-4): GEEVAQTPKHLVRGEGQKAKLYCAPIKGHSYVFWYQQVLKNEFKFLISFQNENVFDETGMPKERFSAKCLPNSPCSLEIQATKLEDSAVYFCASSPSAPNEKLFFGSGTQLSVL.

The chain links TRBV30 to TRBJ1-2, with D unresolved. V shed 2 bases and J shed 0 bases, with 10 bases lying between them. The CDR3 has 14 amino acids. Per germline, CDR1 GTSNPN and CDR2 SVGIG (reference sequence). The CDR3 is CAWSRLITNYGYTF. CDR3 bases: TGTGCCTGGAGTCGACTGATTACTAACTATGGCTACACCTTC. The whole variable domain, filled in from reference TRBV30 and TRBJ1-2, reads SQTIHQWPATLVQPVGSPLSLECTVEGTSNPNLYWYRQAAGRGLQLLFYSVGIGQISSEVPQNLSASRPQDRQFILSSKKLLLSDSGFYLCAWSRLITNYGYTFGSGTRLTVV.

The chain joins TRBV18 to TRBJ1-1; D is perhaps TRBD1 (6 bases). Trimming cost V 7 bases and J 1 base, with 16 bases left between them. The CDR3 spans 15 residues. From germline, CDR1 is KGHSH and CDR2 LQKENI. CDR3 DNA: TGTGCCAGCTACCAGGGACATCTCAGGAACACTGAAGCTTTCTTT. This gives the protein CASYQGHLRNTEAFF.

The V call is TRBV9, the J call TRBJ2-7; 9 bases line up with TRBD2. This CDR3 comprises 14 residues. The V gene's germline CDR1 is SGDLS and CDR2 YYNGEE. V lost 0 bases, J lost 6 bases, and 4 bases stayed unmatched. The CDR3 DNA reads as TGTGCCAGCAGCGTAGCTAGCGGGATCGGCGAGCAGTACTTC. Translated: CASSVASGIGEQYF.

The chain combines TRBV25-1 with TRBJ2-7; 7 bases map to TRBD1. CDR1 is MGHDK and CDR2 is SYGVNS in the germline V gene. With V trimmed by 6 bases and J by 4 bases, 12 bases remained unmatched. The CDR3 is 15 residues long. CDR3 protein: CASRPATGNRYEQYF. CDR3 DNA sequence: TGTGCCAGCAGACCTGCGACAGGGAATCGATACGAGCAGTACTTC.

This clone was seen just once. The chain uses TRBV19 and TRBJ2-1, with 9 bases identical to TRBD1. Germline V CDR1 and CDR2: LNHDA, SQIVND (reference sequence). V was pared by 5 bases and J by 6 bases, with 11 bases of the junction left unmatched. The CDR3 contains 16 residues. CDR3 sequence reads: CASSVAGTGWGNEQFF. In DNA, the CDR3 is TGTGCCAGTAGTGTAGCCGGGACAGGGTGGGGCAATGAGCAGTTCTTC.

The chain links TRBV29-1 to TRBJ1-1, with D perhaps matching TRBD1 (6 bases). Germline V gene sequence: CDR1 SQVTM, CDR2 ANQGSEA. V dropped 4 bases and J dropped 6 bases, with 12 bases sitting between them. The CDR3 consists of 12 residues. Here the CDR3 reads CSVVREGAEAFF. The DNA for the CDR3 is TGCAGCGTTGTCCGGGAGGGGGCTGAAGCTTTCTTT.

This rearrangement joins TRBV5-4 to TRBJ2-7, with D tentatively TRBD2 (6 bases). There are 16 residues in the CDR3. V was trimmed by 4 bases and J by 3 bases, leaving 20 bases between them. Germline V gene data show CDR1 as SGHNT and CDR2 as YYREEE (reference sequence). CDR3 protein: CASSHAGRGLGYEQYF. In DNA form, the CDR3 reads TGTGCCAGCAGCCACGCGGGGCGGGGATTGGGCTACGAGCAGTACTTC. Filled out from reference TRBV5-4 and TRBJ2-7, the complete variable domain reads ETGVTQSPTHLIKTRGQQVTLRCSSQSGHNTVSWYQQALGQGPQFIFQYYREEENGRGNFPPRFSGLQFPNYSSELNVNALELDDSALYLCASSHAGRGLGYEQYFGPGTRLTVT.

The chain recombines TRBV27 with TRBJ2-7, with D possibly matching TRBD1 (6 bases). This CDR3 is built from 12 residues. Germline values: CDR1 MNHEY, CDR2 SMNVEV (reference sequence). The V end was cut by 3 bases, the J end by 6 bases, with 9 bases between. CDR3 residues: CASSFGQLEQYF. DNA for the CDR3: TGTGCCAGCAGTTTCGGACAGCTCGAGCAGTACTTC.

The rearrangement links TRBV5-4 to TRBJ1-2; TRBD1 matches 12 bases. Losses at the gene ends were 6 bases for V and 7 bases for J; bases not matched to a gene: 4. The CDR3 extends over 13 amino acids. CDR1 is SGHNT and CDR2 is YYREEE in the germline V gene (reference sequence). In DNA, the CDR3 is TGTGCCAGCACGGGACAGGGGGCTTTTGGCTACACCTTC. This codes for CASTGQGAFGYTF.

This clone was observed a few times. CDR3 protein: CASSERSGSSAEQYF. CDR3 sequence (DNA): TGTGCCAGCAGTGAAAGAAGCGGGAGTTCCGCCGAGCAGTACTTC. This rearrangement joins TRBV2 to TRBJ2-7; TRBD2 agrees at 8 bases. V shed 2 bases and J 6 bases; nucleotides not matched to a gene: 9. Germline-derived CDR1 and CDR2 are SNHLY and FYNNEI. The CDR3 is 15 residues long.

The chain joins TRBV7-2 to TRBJ2-1, with TRBD2 as a possible D gene (6 bases). CDR3 size: 15 residues. Per the germline V gene, CDR1 is SGHTA and CDR2 is FQGNSA. Trimming shortened V by 3 bases and J by 2 bases, and 11 bases separated the two germline ends. The CDR3 protein is CASSFASVAYNEQFF. The DNA of the CDR3 is TGTGCCAGCAGCTTCGCTAGCGTAGCCTACAATGAGCAGTTCTTC.

The chain couples TRBV9 to TRBJ2-3, with TRBD2 matching 14 bases. The junction had 4 bases not matched to a gene; V was cut back by 4 bases and J by 6 bases. Germline-derived CDR1 and CDR2 are SGDLS and YYNGEE. The CDR3 covers 15 residues. The CDR3 reads CASSKGLAGADTQYF. In DNA form, the CDR3 reads TGTGCCAGCAGCAAGGGACTAGCGGGAGCCGATACGCAGTATTTT.

The rearrangement joins TRBV4-3 to TRBJ1-1; tentatively, D is TRBD1 (5 bases). The CDR3 loop spans 15 amino acids. The germline gives CDR1 LGHNA, CDR2 YSLEER. V was cut by 0 bases and J by 2 bases, with 10 bases left in between. The CDR3 DNA reads TGCGCCAGCAGCCAAGAACCGGGACTCAACACTGAAGCTTTCTTT. Translated: CASSQEPGLNTEAFF.

This clone is a singleton in its sample. V is TRBV27 and J is TRBJ2-7, with a possible D match to TRBD1 (6 bases). CDR3 length: 17 amino acids. Germline values: CDR1 MNHEY, CDR2 SMNVEV (reference sequence). V gave up 7 bases and J gave up 5 bases, with 27 bases separating them. The CDR3 DNA reads TGTGCCAGCACCCTAAAACTATATCCGGGACAAACAAACGAGCAGTACTTC. Protein product: CASTLKLYPGQTNEQYF.

The chain couples TRBV28 to TRBJ2-7; the match to TRBD2 covers 8 bases. CDR3 length equals 13 residues. Trimming took 3 bases from V and 2 from J; bases not matched to a gene: 0. Germline-derived CDR1 and CDR2 are MDHEN and SYDVKM. As DNA, the CDR3 is TGTGCCAGCAGTTTCGGGAGGGCCTACGAGCAGTACTTC. This translates into CASSFGRAYEQYF.

This chain joins TRBV19 and TRBJ1-2; D is possibly TRBD1 (5 bases). V was trimmed by 1 base and J by 8 bases, leaving 8 bases between them. The CDR3 is 12 residues long. Per germline, CDR1 LNHDA and CDR2 SQIVND (reference sequence). The CDR3 is CASSIGQNGYTF. The CDR3 nucleotides read TGTGCCAGTAGTATAGGACAGAACGGCTACACCTTC.

The rearrangement links TRBV4-3 to TRBJ2-5; 8 bases agree with TRBD1. Germline CDR1 and CDR2: LGHNA and YSLEER. The trim removed 1 base at V and 5 bases at J, leaving 6 bases unmatched. This CDR3 is built from 15 residues. In DNA, the CDR3 is TGCGCCAGCAGCCAAGGTCAGGGGGCAGGGGAGACCCAGTACTTC. Translation: CASSQGQGAGETQYF.

The chain links TRBV6-5 to TRBJ2-5; tentatively, D is TRBD1 (6 bases). The CDR3 runs 12 residues. Germline loops: CDR1 MNHEY, CDR2 SVGAGI. V was pared by 11 bases and J by 4 bases, with 14 bases between. CDR3: CAVQGSRETQYF. The CDR3 bases are TGTGCCGTACAGGGTAGCCGAGAGACCCAGTACTTC.